This TCR beta chain stems from a study of siplizumab effects on memory and regulatory T cells. The method was immunoSEQ multiplex PCR; TCRdb's version includes in-frame clones alone and lacks a portion of them. The repertoire holds around 78,000 clones, less than 95% seen once, with over 25% in the top ten. Study-level findings and limits: The apparent diversity of naive T cells exceeded that of memory cells, and naive T cells seemed to make a major contribution to the alloresponse.

As regards this clone: The antigen is unknown.

This TCR was sampled from a human donor in good health. The specimen sequenced was CD8+ T cells sorted from blood.

The CDR3 coding sequence is TGTGCCAGCAGTTCGGAACAGGGGGCTTACGAGCAGTACTTC. This translates into CASSSEQGAYEQYF. This chain links TRBV7-6 with TRBJ2-7, with 9 bases identical to TRBD1. The CDR3 extends over 14 amino acids. CDR1 SGHVS and CDR2 FNYEAQ come from the germline V gene. Germline trimming cut 6 bases from V and 4 bases from J; bases unmatched to any gene: 7. Full variable domain (rest looked up from reference TRBV7-6 and TRBJ2-7): GAGVSQSPRYKVTKRGQDVALRCDPISGHVSLYWYRQALGQGPEFLTYFNYEAQQDKSGLPNDRFSAERPEGSISTLTIQRTEQRDSAMYRCASSSEQGAYEQYFGPGTRLTVT.